Described below is a single T cell receptor beta chain sequence and its context. The entry originates in a study of shared clonotypes between healthy human individuals. Sequencing was performed with immunoSEQ multiplex PCR; in TCRdb, only in-frame clones are kept and a portion is missing. The data hold over a million clones, with roughly 80% observed a single time. This CDR3 has 18 residues. The V gene end was trimmed by 2 bases and the J gene end by 3 bases; junction bases not matched to a gene: 10. Germline CDR1 is MDHEN and CDR2 is SYDVKM. The sample taken for sequencing was memory CD4+ T cells sorted from blood. As for subset: CD45RA-negative fraction. The chain has TRBV28 and TRBJ2-3, with TRBD2 matching over 11 bases. This sequence was found in a man younger than 35 in good health. The CDR3 spells CASSLGLAGGLRTDTQYF. CDR3 nucleotides: TGTGCCAGCAGTTTAGGGCTAGCGGGGGGCCTGAGGACAGATACGCAGTATTTT.